Below are 24 T cell receptor beta chains sequenced from a single sample in a study of Ad26.COV2.S vaccination and SARS-CoV-2 variants. Treatment in this sample: about 20 received Ad26.COV2.S at low or high dose, single or two shots; several received placebo; per-sample allocation not given. All samples were drawn on day 63, counting from the first vaccine or placebo injection. TCRdb's table, derived via immunoSEQ multiplex PCR, lists solely in-frame clones and lacks some. The sample shows some 370,000 clones, roughly 85% of them seen only once. Sequences were derived from peripheral blood, sampled in a trial of Ad26.COV2.S vaccine versus placebo. These receptors were taken from a person between 18 and 65 years old who received the Ad26.COV2.S COVID-19 vaccine or a placebo.

J is TRBJ1-3 and V is TRBV7-9; D not certain. The CDR3 runs 12 residues. The V end lost 7 bases, the J end lost 5 bases, and 9 bases lay between the germline ends. Germline V gene sequence: CDR1 SEHNR, CDR2 FQNEAQ (reference sequence). The CDR3 DNA reads as TGTGCCAGCACCCTACCCAGAAACACCATATATTTT. Its translation is CASTLPRNTIYF.

The chain combines TRBV5-1 with TRBJ1-6; D unclear. Germline CDR1 SGHRS, CDR2 YFSETQ. This CDR3 has 14 amino acids. Trimming shortened V by 1 base and J by 7 bases, and 9 bases separated the two germline ends. CDR3 nucleotide sequence: TGCGCCAGCAGCTTGTACCAGATCAATTCACCCCTCCACTTT. The encoded protein is CASSLYQINSPLHF.

The chain employs TRBV27 and TRBJ1-4; the D gene is possibly TRBD1 (6 bases). The ends were cut back, 5 bases at V and 10 bases at J, with 20 bases in the middle. The germline V gene has CDR1 MNHEY and CDR2 SMNVEV (reference sequence). The CDR3 spans 15 residues. CDR3 in DNA: TGTGCCAGCAGTGCCACGTTGGGGCGCAGGGGAAAACTGTTTTTT. This translates into CASSATLGRRGKLFF.

J is TRBJ2-1 and V is TRBV6-6; 7 bases map to TRBD2. Trimming at V came to 6 bases and at J to 12 bases, leaving 5 bases not matched to a gene. Germline CDR1 MNHNY, CDR2 SVGAGI (reference sequence). This CDR3 comprises 11 residues. This CDR3 reads CASRGGSGQFF. The CDR3, as DNA: TGTGCCAGCAGGGGCGGGAGTGGGCAGTTCTTC.

This CDR3 reads CASSSMEGHSPLHF. In DNA form, the CDR3 reads TGCGCCAGCAGCTCGATGGAAGGGCACTCACCCCTCCACTTT. The rearrangement uses TRBV5-1 and TRBJ1-6, with D unresolved. The CDR3 is made up of 14 amino acids. V was pared by 3 bases and J by 10 bases, with 14 bases between. Germline V gene data show CDR1 as SGHRS and CDR2 as YFSETQ.

V and J are TRBV27 and TRBJ1-2; tentatively, D is TRBD1 (6 bases). The germline gives CDR1 MNHEY, CDR2 SMNVEV (reference sequence). This CDR3 has 13 residues. V lost 3 bases to trimming and J lost 2 bases, with 7 bases between them. The chain's CDR3 is CASSFTGNYGYTF. The CDR3 DNA sequence: TGTGCCAGCAGTTTTACAGGGAACTATGGCTACACCTTC.

The chain links TRBV7-9 to TRBJ1-5; weak D call: TRBD1 (5 bases). Trimming left V 5 bases short and J 0 bases short, with 17 bases between. In germline, CDR1 is SEHNR, CDR2 FQNEAQ (reference sequence). The CDR3 is 17 residues long. The CDR3 DNA sequence: TGTGCCAGCAGCCGCTATGTCAGGGACGGTAGCAATCAGCCCCAGCATTTT. This translates into CASSRYVRDGSNQPQHF.

The chain is built from TRBV7-2 and TRBJ2-2, with D possibly being TRBD2 (5 bases). The CDR3 is 13 residues long. Germline V gives CDR1 SGHTA, CDR2 FQGNSA. V lost 5 bases, J lost 7 bases, and 11 bases lay in between. The CDR3 DNA reads TGTGCCAGCAGCCCTCCGGGGAGCGGGGAGCTGTTTTTT. Protein sequence: CASSPPGSGELFF.

V and J are TRBV3-1 (or the pseudogene TRBV3-2) and TRBJ2-6, with D unclear. Trimming pared 4 bases from V and 2 bases from J, leaving 9 bases between. CDR3 length: 15 amino acids. Looked up from germline, CDR1 is LGHDT and CDR2 is YNNKEL (reference sequence). The CDR3 region has the DNA TGTGCCAGCAGCCCTCAATTCACTGGGGCCAACGTCCTGACTTTC. This codes for CASSPQFTGANVLTF.

J is TRBJ2-2 and V is TRBV7-2, with D possibly matching TRBD2 (7 bases). The CDR3 covers 16 residues. The germline V gene has CDR1 SGHTA and CDR2 FQGNSA. Deletions cut 1 base from V and 4 bases from J, with 13 bases between. CDR3 region: CASSLVRGGGTGELFF. CDR3 nucleotide sequence: TGTGCCAGCAGCTTAGTTCGCGGGGGCGGCACCGGGGAGCTGTTTTTT.

V and J are TRBV6-1 and TRBJ1-2; TRBD1 might be the D (5 bases). V dropped 2 bases and J dropped 0 bases, with 16 bases sitting between them. The germline V gene has CDR1 MNHNS and CDR2 SASEGT. The CDR3 loop spans 17 amino acids. The DNA for the CDR3 is TGTGCCAGCAGTGAATCGGCAGGGACCCTTACTAACTATGGCTACACCTTC. Translating it yields CASSESAGTLTNYGYTF.

Points on this clone: Other DNA variants within this sample encode the same CDR3. The V gene is TRBV6-5, the J gene TRBJ2-7; D is uncertain. The CDR3 has 15 residues. Germline V lookup: CDR1 MNHEY, CDR2 SVGAGI. V dropped 4 bases and J dropped 2 bases, with 15 bases sitting between them. The CDR3 DNA reads as TGTGCCAGCAGTTCGCCCGGACGGGCTGCCTACGAGCAGTACTTC. Its translation: CASSSPGRAAYEQYF.

This chain links TRBV5-1 with TRBJ1-3; 7 nucleotides match TRBD1. Germline assignment: CDR1 SGHRS and CDR2 YFSETQ. This CDR3 has 14 amino acids. V was pared by 5 bases and J by 2 bases, with 4 bases of the junction left unmatched. The CDR3 reads CASSTGDPGNTIYF. The DNA for the CDR3 is TGCGCCAGCAGTACAGGGGATCCTGGAAACACCATATATTTT.

The gene calls are TRBV18 and TRBJ2-7; the D is unclear. V was trimmed by 2 bases and J by 3 bases, leaving 14 bases between them. Germline V gives CDR1 KGHSH, CDR2 LQKENI. This CDR3 is built from 15 residues. Here the CDR3 reads CASSPYAVGNYEQYF. As DNA, the CDR3 is TGTGCCAGCTCACCATACGCGGTGGGGAACTACGAGCAGTACTTC. Full variable domain (outside the CDR3, taken from reference TRBV18 and TRBJ2-7): NAGVMQNPRHLVRRRGQEARLRCSPMKGHSHVYWYRQLPEEGLKFMVYLQKENIIDESGMPKERFSAEFPKEGPSILRIQQVVRGDSAAYFCASSPYAVGNYEQYFGPGTRLTVT.

This clone was counted a few times. The chain combines TRBV27 with TRBJ2-1; 7 bases fit TRBD2. The CDR3 is 14 amino acids. Per germline, CDR1 MNHEY and CDR2 SMNVEV (reference sequence). V dropped 5 bases and J dropped 8; count of bases not matched to a gene: 9. CDR3 in amino acids: CASSLRDRGDEQFF. CDR3 sequence (DNA): TGTGCCAGCAGTCTCCGGGACCGGGGGGATGAGCAGTTCTTC.

This clone was recorded many times. The chain links TRBV6-1 to TRBJ2-5; D possibly corresponds to TRBD1 (5 bases). Germline CDR1 and CDR2: MNHNS and SASEGT. CDR3 length: 17 amino acids. The V gene lost 1 base and the J gene lost 6 bases, with 21 bases spanning the gap. The chain's CDR3 is CASSEGRSSTDSQTQYF. CDR3 bases: TGTGCCAGCAGTGAAGGCCGGAGTTCGACAGACAGTCAGACCCAGTACTTC.

The chain joins TRBV6-5 to TRBJ1-2, with TRBD1 identical over 7 bases. CDR1 MNHEY and CDR2 SVGAGI come from the germline V gene. Trimming removed 3 bases from V and 4 bases from J; junction bases left unmatched: 5. This CDR3 has 14 residues. CDR3 nucleotide sequence: TGTGCCAGCAGTTATTTCGAGGGGGCCTATGGCTACACCTTC. It yields the protein CASSYFEGAYGYTF.

This sequence joins TRBV6-2 or TRBV6-3 and TRBJ1-1; D call uncertain. The CDR3 consists of 18 residues. The germline V and J ends were trimmed by 2 bases and 0 bases, with 19 bases remaining between them. Germline CDR1 reads MNHEY; CDR2 reads SVGEGT. The CDR3 DNA follows: TGTGCCAGCAGTTACCGCCCCTTCTATCGGGCAATGAACACTGAAGCTTTCTTT. This translates into CASSYRPFYRAMNTEAFF.

The CDR3 sequence: CASSLEVAGLREQYF. The DNA for the CDR3 is TGCGCCAGCAGCTTGGAAGTAGCGGGTCTCAGGGAGCAGTACTTC. J is TRBJ2-7 and V is TRBV5-1, with 7 positions matching TRBD2. Germline loops: CDR1 SGHRS, CDR2 YFSETQ. J was trimmed by 7 bases and V by 0 bases; bases with no gene match: 10. This CDR3 contains 15 residues. The complete variable domain, with remaining parts taken from reference TRBV5-1 and TRBJ2-7, reads KAGVTQTPRYLIKTRGQQVTLSCSPISGHRSVSWYQQTPGQGLQFLFEYFSETQRNKGNFPGRFSGRQFSNSRSEMNVSTLELGDSALYLCASSLEVAGLREQYFGPGTRLTVT.

V is TRBV19 and J is TRBJ1-4; D is undetermined. The ends were cut back, 3 bases at V and 11 bases at J, with 10 bases in the middle. CDR1 and CDR2 (germline): LNHDA, SQIVND (reference sequence). The CDR3 is 12 amino acids. CDR3 bases: TGTGCCAGTAGTATTCGAGGCCAGAAACTGTTTTTT. As protein: CASSIRGQKLFF. The full variable domain, with the rest looked up from reference TRBV19 and TRBJ1-4, is DGGITQSPKYLFRKEGQNVTLSCEQNLNHDAMYWYRQDPGQGLRLIYYSQIVNDFQKGDIAEGYSVSREKKESFPLTVTSAQKNPTAFYLCASSIRGQKLFFGSGTQLSVL.

The J gene is TRBJ2-3, the V gene TRBV30; 7 positions match TRBD2. This CDR3 has 14 residues. Germline V gene data show CDR1 as GTSNPN and CDR2 as SVGIG (reference sequence). V lost 1 base and J lost 2; bases outside the gene matches: 3. CDR3 loop: CAWSDGLVTDTQYF. The CDR3 coding sequence is TGTGCCTGGAGTGACGGACTAGTCACAGATACGCAGTATTTT.

V and J are TRBV18 and TRBJ1-1, with 9 positions matching TRBD1. Germline loops: CDR1 KGHSH, CDR2 LQKENI. The trim removed 5 bases at V and 1 base at J, leaving 5 bases unmatched. The CDR3 has 15 residues. The CDR3 loop is CASSTGQGANTEAFF. In nucleotides, the CDR3 is TGTGCCAGCTCAACGGGACAGGGCGCGAACACTGAAGCTTTCTTT.

The rearrangement joins TRBV5-1 to TRBJ2-2, with D tentatively TRBD1 or TRBD2 (5 bases each). From germline, CDR1 is SGHRS and CDR2 YFSETQ. The CDR3 covers 15 residues. Trimming cost V 4 bases and J 6 bases, with 16 bases left between them. In DNA, the CDR3 is TGCGCCAGCAGCGTCCGGGACGCCCGAGCCGGGGAGCTGTTTTTT. It is translated as CASSVRDARAGELFF.

The chain recombines TRBV11-2 with TRBJ2-1; 14 bases are a match to TRBD2. Germline V gives CDR1 SGHAT, CDR2 FQNNGV. J lost 7 bases, V lost 5 bases, and 13 bases had no gene match. The CDR3 loop spans 18 amino acids. CDR3: CASSAYGLAGGLLNEQFF. The DNA of the CDR3 is TGTGCCAGCAGCGCTTACGGACTAGCGGGGGGACTACTTAATGAGCAGTTCTTC. Looking up the rest from reference TRBV11-2 and TRBJ2-1 gives the full variable domain: EAGVAQSPRYKIIEKRQSVAFWCNPISGHATLYWYQQILGQGPKLLIQFQNNGVVDDSQLPKDRFSAERLKGVDSTLKIQPAKLEDSAVYLCASSAYGLAGGLLNEQFFGPGTRLTVL.